These T cell receptor beta chains were read from a single sample in a study of CD8+CD57+ T cells in acquired aplastic anemia. One entry per CDR3 protein, called by TCRdb with MiXCR from the reads. Of about 420,000 distinct CDR3 sequences listed, 55% to 70% were seen once; the top ten hold approximately 4%. Sequencing was performed on sorted CD4+, CD8+, or CD8+CD57+ T cells (not recorded which) from PBMCs. These receptor sequences come from a human donor in good health, serving as a control. The CDR3 runs from the conserved cysteine through the conserved F or W. A D gene is named only where the DNA matches it firmly. Not all rows give a size; the values are once, few, many and, for expanded clones, a class.

V gene	J gene	D gene	clone size	CDR3 DNA	CDR3 protein
TRBV9	TRBJ2-4	TRBD1	NA	TGTGCCAGCAGCCGGACAGGTATACTACGAGCCGTACACATTCAGTACTTC	CASSRTGILRAVHIQYF
TRBV30	TRBJ1-6	TRBD1	many	TGTGCCTGGATGGGGACAGGGGATAATTCACCCCTCCACTTT	CAWMGTGDNSPLHF
TRBV7-2	TRBJ2-7	NA	many	TGTGCCAGCAGCTTCTGGGGGATGACGGGGCAGTACTTC	CASSFWGMTGQYF
TRBV5-8	TRBJ1-3	NA	NA	TGTGCCAGCAGCAGCCTAAGCAGGGGCTCCGGAAACACCATATATTTT	CASSSLSRGSGNTIYF
TRBV7-2	TRBJ1-5	NA	once	TGTGCCACCAGCCACTTAACGGGGAGCAATCAGCCCCAGCATTTT	CATSHLTGSNQPQHF
TRBV7-2	TRBJ1-5	NA	NA	TGTGCCAGCAGCTTAGGTTTTGACTATGGCTACACCTTCTTT	CASSLGFDYGYTFF
TRBV9	TRBJ2-3	NA	once	TGCGCCAGGAAAATGGCAGGTAGCACAGATTCGCAGTATTTT	CARKMAGSTDSQYF
TRBV29-1	TRBJ1-4	NA	NA	TGCAGCGTTGCCTGCGAAACGTACTCAGAACTCATTTTT	CSVACETYSELIF
TRBV11-2	TRBJ2-7	NA	once	TGTGCCAGCAGCTTAGGGGGCGCCCCGGGCTACGAGCAGTACTTC	CASSLGGAPGYEQYF
TRBV12-3/TRBV12-4	TRBJ1-1	NA	NA	TGTGCCAGCAGTTCCGTCACAGGGCAAGCTTTCTTT	CASSSVTGQAFF
TRBV5-1	TRBJ2-4	NA	few	TGCGCCAACAGCCAAGACGGTAACCAGGGGATAGCCAAAAACATTCAGTACTTC	CANSQDGNQGIAKNIQYF
TRBV29-1	TRBJ1-6	NA	few	TGCAGCGCTACTGTAGGACAGAATAATTCACCCCTCCACTTT	CSATVGQNNSPLHF
TRBV9	TRBJ1-2	NA	few	TGTGCCAGCAGCGTCGGGACTGCTGGCTACACCTTC	CASSVGTAGYTF
TRBV29-1	TRBJ2-3	NA	many	TGCAGCGTTGAAGGGGGTCGCACAGATACGCAGTATTTT	CSVEGGRTDTQYF
TRBV2	TRBJ1-2	TRBD1	NA	TGTGCCAGCAGCGTACAGGGGGACGCTGGCTACACCTTC	CASSVQGDAGYTF
TRBV5-1	TRBJ1-1	NA	NA	TGTGCCAGCAGCGTGGACACAGGGAACACTGAAGCTTTCTTT	CASSVDTGNTEAFF
TRBV7-9	TRBJ1-1	NA	NA	TGTGCCAGCAGCGCGTCTCGGGGGGCTAGCTCACACCTCTTCTTT	CASSASRGASSHLFF
TRBV5-8	TRBJ2-7	NA	NA	TGTGCCAGCAGGTTGTCCTACGAGCAGTACTTC	CASRLSYEQYF
TRBV5-1	TRBJ2-1	TRBD2	NA	TGCGCCAGCAGCATCGGACTAGCAGTTGAGCAGTTCTTC	CASSIGLAVEQFF
TRBV2	TRBJ2-5	NA	NA	TGTGCCAGCCATTTGACTGGTGATGAGGGGAGCCAGTACTTC	CASHLTGDEGSQYF
TRBV9	TRBJ2-1	NA	once	TGTGCCAGCAGCCTAGACCGGGACACCTGTTCACCCTTCTTC	CASSLDRDTCSPFF
TRBV4-2	TRBJ2-7	NA	once	TGTGCCAGCAGCCAAGAAAGGGACACCTACGAGCAGTACTTC	CASSQERDTYEQYF
TRBV19	TRBJ1-5	TRBD1	many	TGTGCCAGTAGTATACTGGGACAGTTCAATCAGCCCCAGCATTTT	CASSILGQFNQPQHF
TRBV20-1	TRBJ1-1	NA	NA	TGCAGCGCTTTATGTACAGTGGAAAACACTGAAGCTTTCTTT	CSALCTVENTEAFF
TRBV12-5	TRBJ2-7	TRBD1	NA	TGTGCTAGTGGTACAGGGGTAGGCTACGAGCAGTACTTC	CASGTGVGYEQYF
TRBV7-3	TRBJ1-1	TRBD1	NA	TGCGCCAGCAGCTTGCAACAGGGGCACACTGATGCTTTCTTT	CASSLQQGHTDAFF
TRBV7-2	TRBJ1-5	TRBD1	NA	TGTGCCAGCAGCCGCGACCAGGGGGCCTACGAGCAGTTC	CASSRDQGAYEQF
TRBV20-1	TRBJ2-2	TRBD2	NA	TGCAGTGCTAGAGATAGCGGGGGCCCAGGGGAGCTGTTTTTT	CSARDSGGPGELFF
TRBV10-3	TRBJ2-1	NA	few	TGTGCCATCAGTGACCGTAGTACCTACAATGAGCAGTTCTTC	CAISDRSTYNEQFF
TRBV7-2	TRBJ2-2	NA	NA	TGTGCCAGCAGCTTAGCGGATTCGACCAGTACTTCGTTTTTT	CASSLADSTSTSFF
TRBV14	TRBJ2-2	NA	many	TGTGCCAGCAGCCAAGAGAAAGGCGGGGAGCTGTTTTTT	CASSQEKGGELFF
TRBV11-2	TRBJ2-5	TRBD1	many	TGTGCCAGCAGCTCCGGACAGGGGCAGGAGACCCAGTACTTC	CASSSGQGQETQYF
TRBV10-3	TRBJ2-3	TRBD2	few	TGTGCCACCAGCGATTCTAGCGGGAACACAGATACGCAGTATTTT	CATSDSSGNTDTQYF
TRBV7-8	TRBJ2-7	TRBD1	once	TGTGCCAGCAGCCTAGCCCTGGGACAGGGATACGAGCAGCAGTACTTC	CASSLALGQGYEQQYF
TRBV7-2	TRBJ1-4	TRBD1	NA	TGTGCCAGCAGGGACAGGGGGACTAACTATGGCTACACCTTTTTT	CASRDRGTNYGYTFF
TRBV12-3/TRBV12-4	TRBJ1-5	NA	NA	TGTGCCAGCAGAGGGGATGTTCAGCCCCAGCATTTT	CASRGDVQPQHF
TRBV11-2	TRBJ1-6	NA	many	TGTGCCAGCAGCTTAAGGCCGGATAATTCACCCCTCCACTTT	CASSLRPDNSPLHF
TRBV10-1	TRBJ1-2	NA	NA	TGCGCCAGCAGGGTGGGGGCAACTTATGGCTACACCTTC	CASRVGATYGYTF
TRBV3-1	TRBJ2-5	TRBD2	few	TGTGCCAGCAGCCCAAGAGGTAGCGGGGCCTTCCAAGAGACCCAGTACTTC	CASSPRGSGAFQETQYF
TRBV5-4	TRBJ2-7	NA	NA	TGTGCCAGCAGCACGTCGACAGTCTACGAGCAGTACTTC	CASSTSTVYEQYF
TRBV9	TRBJ1-2	NA	NA	TGCGCCAGCAGCCACAATCCTTCCGGGACCACGGCGCCCTATGGCTACACCTTC	CASSHNPSGTTAPYGYTF
TRBV7-6	TRBJ1-2	NA	NA	NA	CASCQTSVYFCAISGDNNYGYTF
TRBV7-2	TRBJ2-3	NA	NA	TGTGCCAGCAGCTCCGCGGCTCTGGCAGTTTCGCGGTATTTT	CASSSAALAVSRYF
TRBV7-8	TRBJ1-2	TRBD1	NA	TGTGCCAGCAGCCACCGTGGACAGGTCAATTCACCCCTCTTC	CASSHRGQVNSPLF
TRBV7-3	TRBJ1-1	NA	NA	TGTGCCAGCAGCTTAGAAGGAGCTACTGAAGCTTTCTTT	CASSLEGATEAFF
TRBV27	TRBJ2-3	NA	NA	TGTGCCAGCAGTTCTAGGTTGCAGTATTTT	CASSSRLQYF
TRBV10-3	TRBJ1-2	NA	once	TGTGCCATCAGTGATCGAATGGAGGGTTCTGGCTACACCTTC	CAISDRMEGSGYTF
TRBV25-1	TRBJ2-7	NA	NA	TGTGCCAGCAGTGGGGGGGGCAGGGGCCGGGAGCAGTACTTC	CASSGGGRGREQYF
TRBV20-1	TRBJ2-7	NA	NA	TGCAGTGCTAGAGCGGGGCAAGCGGAGTACTTC	CSARAGQAEYF
TRBV20-1	TRBJ2-3	NA	NA	TGCAGTGCTAGAGCGGGGATGAGCACAGATACGCAGTATTTT	CSARAGMSTDTQYF
TRBV25-1	TRBJ1-1	NA	NA	TGTGCCAGCAGCGTGAGGGCCAGGGACACTGAAGCTTTCTTT	CASSVRARDTEAFF
TRBV9	TRBJ1-1	NA	NA	TGCGCCAGCAGCTTGGGGGTAAGGAGCACTGAAGCTTTCTTT	CASSLGVRSTEAFF
TRBV19	TRBJ1-2	TRBD1	many	TGTGCCAGTAGTATAGCCACTACAGGGGCTACGCACTATGGCTACACCTTC	CASSIATTGATHYGYTF
TRBV7-9	TRBJ2-1	NA	NA	TGTGCCAGCAGCCTCATGACGTCCTACAAGGGGCCGTTCTTC	CASSLMTSYKGPFF
TRBV15	TRBJ2-3	NA	NA	TGTGCCACCAGCAGAGCGGGGGGCGTCACAGATACGCAGTATTTT	CATSRAGGVTDTQYF
TRBV13	TRBJ1-1	NA	NA	TGTGCCAGCAGCACCCTCCGGGCGAGGGACACTGAAGCTTTCTTT	CASSTLRARDTEAFF
TRBV11-1	TRBJ1-2	NA	NA	TGTGCCAGCAGCTTAGAATACAGAGGCTACACCTTC	CASSLEYRGYTF
TRBV20-1	TRBJ2-3	TRBD2	NA	TGCAGTGCTGCGCTAGCGGGGGGCACAGATACGCAGTATTTT	CSAALAGGTDTQYF
TRBV5-8	TRBJ1-1	TRBD1	NA	TGTGCCAGCAGCATGTGGACAGGGGTGGGCACTGAAGCTTTCTTT	CASSMWTGVGTEAFF